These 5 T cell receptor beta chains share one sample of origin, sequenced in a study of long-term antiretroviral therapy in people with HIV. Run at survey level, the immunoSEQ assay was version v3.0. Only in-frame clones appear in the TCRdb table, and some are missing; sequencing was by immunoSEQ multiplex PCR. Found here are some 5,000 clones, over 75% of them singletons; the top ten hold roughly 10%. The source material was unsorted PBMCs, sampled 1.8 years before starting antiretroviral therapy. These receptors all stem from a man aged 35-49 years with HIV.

Here the CDR3 reads CASSLGRGNSPLHF. CDR3 nucleotide sequence: TGTGCCAGCAGCTTAGGTCGCGGAAATTCACCCCTCCACTTT. This chain joins TRBV5-6 and TRBJ1-6, with D unresolved. Looked up from germline, CDR1 is SGHDT and CDR2 is YYEEEE. Trimming removed 2 bases from V and 7 bases from J, with 10 bases in between. The CDR3 length is 14 residues.

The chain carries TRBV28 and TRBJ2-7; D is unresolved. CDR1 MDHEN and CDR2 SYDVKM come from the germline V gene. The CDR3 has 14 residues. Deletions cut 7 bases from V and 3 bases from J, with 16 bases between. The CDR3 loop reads CASTQFPSDYEQYF. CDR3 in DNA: TGTGCCAGCACCCAGTTTCCGTCGGACTACGAGCAGTACTTC.

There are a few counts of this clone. In DNA, the CDR3 is TGTGCCACCTCGAGGGGGAGTAATGAGCAGTTCTTC. This translates into CATSRGSNEQFF. J is TRBJ2-1 and V is TRBV27, with a tentative D call TRBD1 (6 bases). The ends were cut back, 10 bases at V and 7 bases at J, with 14 bases in the middle. The CDR3 totals 12 residues. Germline V gene data show CDR1 as MNHEY and CDR2 as SMNVEV (reference sequence).

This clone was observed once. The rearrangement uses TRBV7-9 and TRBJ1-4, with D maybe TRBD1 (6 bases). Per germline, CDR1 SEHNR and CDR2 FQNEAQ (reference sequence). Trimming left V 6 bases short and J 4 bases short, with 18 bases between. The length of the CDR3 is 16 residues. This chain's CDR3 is CASSQLMDSFNEKLFF. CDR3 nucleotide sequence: TGTGCCAGCAGTCAGCTTATGGACAGCTTTAATGAAAAACTGTTTTTT. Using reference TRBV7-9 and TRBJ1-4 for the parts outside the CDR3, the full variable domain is DTGVSQNPRHKITKRGQNVTFRCDPISEHNRLYWYRQTLGQGPEFLTYFQNEAQLEKSRLLSDRFSAERPKGSFSTLEIQRTEQGDSAMYLCASSQLMDSFNEKLFFGSGTQLSVL.

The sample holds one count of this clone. The CDR3 here is CASSLTRLAMTYTQYF. The CDR3 nucleotides read TGTGCCAGCAGTTTAACTAGGCTAGCGATGACATATACGCAGTATTTT. The chain combines TRBV27 with TRBJ2-3, with a weak D call TRBD2 (6 bases). There are 16 residues in the CDR3. Germline V CDR1 and CDR2: MNHEY, SMNVEV (reference sequence). Trimming cost V 2 bases and J 7 bases, with 19 bases left between them.